This T cell receptor (beta chain) was recorded in a study of persistence of HIV-infected CD4 T cells. Study-level findings and limits: Antigen-responding cells were enriched for degenerate expanded CDR3beta sequences. Compared with CD3/CD28-stimulated cells, CMV- and Gag-responding cells showed lower TCRbeta richness.

Sequencing used immunoSEQ version 4 in survey mode. TCRdb's copy holds only in-frame clones and misses some; the assay was immunoSEQ multiplex PCR. The profile covers 35,000 to 40,000 clones, with approximately 80% appearing a single time and 1.6% taken by the ten largest. This CDR3 contains 15 residues. Germline CDR1 reads MNHEY; CDR2 reads SVGAGI. Trimming removed 0 bases from V and 4 bases from J, with 13 bases in between. Lysates of CMV-infected fibroblasts at 10 ug/mL stimulated these cells. Memory cells lacking CD40L and CD69 with high CD45RO were sorted. Before stimulation, PBMCs underwent CD8+ T cell depletion. On this clone: Its target is unknown. Within the sample, other DNA sequences also encode this same CDR3.

The chain joins TRBV6-5 to TRBJ2-7; the D gene could be TRBD1 or TRBD2 (5 bases each). This TCR came from an adult man with HIV who was CMV-seropositive. The source was CD4+ T cells sorted from PBMCs after roughly 18-hour stimulation, collected from a patient who received antiretroviral therapy. The CDR3 DNA follows: TGTGCCAGCAGTTACTCAGGGACGGGTAAATACGAGCAGTACTTC. Protein product: CASSYSGTGKYEQYF.